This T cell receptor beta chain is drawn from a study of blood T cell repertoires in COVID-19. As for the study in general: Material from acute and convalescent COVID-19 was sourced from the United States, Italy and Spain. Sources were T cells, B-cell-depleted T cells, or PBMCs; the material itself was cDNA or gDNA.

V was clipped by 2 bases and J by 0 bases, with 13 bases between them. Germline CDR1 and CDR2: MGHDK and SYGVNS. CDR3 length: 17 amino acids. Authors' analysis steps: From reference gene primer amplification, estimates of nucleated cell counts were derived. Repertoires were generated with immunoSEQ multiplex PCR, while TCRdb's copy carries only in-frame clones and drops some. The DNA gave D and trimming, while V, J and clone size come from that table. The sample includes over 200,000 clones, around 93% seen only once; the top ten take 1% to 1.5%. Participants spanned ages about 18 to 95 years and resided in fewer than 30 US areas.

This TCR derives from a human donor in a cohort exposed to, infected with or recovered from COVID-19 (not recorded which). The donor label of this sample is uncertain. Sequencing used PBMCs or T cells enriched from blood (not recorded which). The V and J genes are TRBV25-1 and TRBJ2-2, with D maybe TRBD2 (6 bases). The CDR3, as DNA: TGTGCCAGCAGTGAAGGGCGGGACGGAGCGAACACCGGGGAGCTGTTTTTT. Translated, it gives CASSEGRDGANTGELFF.